Given below is one T cell receptor (beta chain) in context. The assay was immunoSEQ multiplex PCR, and TCRdb's table has in-frame clones only and misses some. The repertoire holds about 68,000 clones, 75% to 95% seen once, with around 6.3% in the top ten. The data are from a study of OX40 agonist ivuxolimab in advanced cancers. Across the whole study: Enrolled patients in dose escalation had cancers that were hepatocellular carcinoma, melanoma, renal cell or head and neck cancer. Partial responses were achieved by three patients, one with hepatocellular carcinoma and two with cutaneous melanoma.

This CDR3 has 15 amino acids. Germline CDR1 reads MDHEN; CDR2 reads SYDVKM. The V end was cut by 3 bases, the J end by 0 bases, with 12 bases between. The sequence was obtained from an adult with an advanced solid tumor such as melanoma, head and neck, liver or kidney cancer. The sequences come from CD4+ or CD8+ T cells sorted from blood, collected in a trial of the OX40 agonist ivuxolimab. V usage is TRBV28 and J usage is TRBJ2-7; D is undetermined. The CDR3 is CASSFRGFLSYEQYF. The CDR3 nucleotides are TGTGCCAGCAGTTTTCGTGGCTTTCTCTCCTACGAGCAGTACTTC.